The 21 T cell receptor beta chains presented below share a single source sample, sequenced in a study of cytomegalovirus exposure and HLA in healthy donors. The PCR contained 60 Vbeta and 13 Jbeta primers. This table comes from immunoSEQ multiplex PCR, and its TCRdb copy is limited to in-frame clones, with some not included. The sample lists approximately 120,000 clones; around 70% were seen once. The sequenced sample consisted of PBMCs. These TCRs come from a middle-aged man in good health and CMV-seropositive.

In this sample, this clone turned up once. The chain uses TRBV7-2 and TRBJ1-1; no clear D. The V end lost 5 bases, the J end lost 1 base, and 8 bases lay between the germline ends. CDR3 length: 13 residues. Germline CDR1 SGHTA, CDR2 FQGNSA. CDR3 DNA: TGTGCCAGCAGCCCCTTAGCGAACACTGAAGCTTTCTTT. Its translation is CASSPLANTEAFF.

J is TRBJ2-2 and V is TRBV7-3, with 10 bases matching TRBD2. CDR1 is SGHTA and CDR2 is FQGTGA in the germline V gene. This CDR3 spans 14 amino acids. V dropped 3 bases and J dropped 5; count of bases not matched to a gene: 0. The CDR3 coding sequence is TGTGCCAGCAGCTTGGGACTAGCGACCGGGGAGCTGTTTTTT. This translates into CASSLGLATGELFF.

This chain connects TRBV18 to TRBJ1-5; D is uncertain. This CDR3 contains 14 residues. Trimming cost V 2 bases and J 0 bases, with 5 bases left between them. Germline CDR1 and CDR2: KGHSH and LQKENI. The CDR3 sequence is CASSPTSSNQPQHF. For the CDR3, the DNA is TGTGCCAGCTCACCAACGAGTAGCAATCAGCCCCAGCATTTT.

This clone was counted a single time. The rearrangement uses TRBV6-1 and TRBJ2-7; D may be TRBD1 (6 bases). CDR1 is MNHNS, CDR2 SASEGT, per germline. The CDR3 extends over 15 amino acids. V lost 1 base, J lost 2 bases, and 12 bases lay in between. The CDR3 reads CASSEVRGAAYEQYF. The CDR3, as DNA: TGTGCCAGCAGTGAAGTCAGGGGCGCCGCCTACGAGCAGTACTTC.

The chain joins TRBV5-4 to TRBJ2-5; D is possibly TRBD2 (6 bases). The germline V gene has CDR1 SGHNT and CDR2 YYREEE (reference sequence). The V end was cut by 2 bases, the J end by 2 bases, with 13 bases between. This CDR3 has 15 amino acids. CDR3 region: CASSFPGLDQETQYF. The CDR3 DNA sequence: TGTGCCAGCAGCTTCCCGGGACTGGATCAAGAGACCCAGTACTTC.

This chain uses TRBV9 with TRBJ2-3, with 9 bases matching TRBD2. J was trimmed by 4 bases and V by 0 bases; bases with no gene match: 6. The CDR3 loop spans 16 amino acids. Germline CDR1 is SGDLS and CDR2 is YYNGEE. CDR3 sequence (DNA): TGTGCCAGCAGCGTAGGGCTAGCGGGAATCGCAGATACGCAGTATTTT. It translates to CASSVGLAGIADTQYF.

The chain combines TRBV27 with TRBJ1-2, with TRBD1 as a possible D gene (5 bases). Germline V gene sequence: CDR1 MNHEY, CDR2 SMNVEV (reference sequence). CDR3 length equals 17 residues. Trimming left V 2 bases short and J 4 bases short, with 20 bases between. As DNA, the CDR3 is TGTGCCAGCAGTTTAATGCGACAGACCTTCGGTCCCTATGGCTACACCTTC. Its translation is CASSLMRQTFGPYGYTF.

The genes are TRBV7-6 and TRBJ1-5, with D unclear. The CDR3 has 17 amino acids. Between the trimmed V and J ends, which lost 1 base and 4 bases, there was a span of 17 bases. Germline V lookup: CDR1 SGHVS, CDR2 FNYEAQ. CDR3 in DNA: TGTGCCAGCAGCTTAGGAGCAGACACCATGCCAAATCAGCCCCAGCATTTT. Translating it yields CASSLGADTMPNQPQHF.

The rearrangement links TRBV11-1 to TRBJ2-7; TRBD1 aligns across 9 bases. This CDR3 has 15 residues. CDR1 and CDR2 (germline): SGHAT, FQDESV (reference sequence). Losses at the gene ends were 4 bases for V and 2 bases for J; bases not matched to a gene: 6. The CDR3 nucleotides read TGTGCCAGCAGCTCTACAGGGGGCGCTCCCTACGAGCAGTACTTC. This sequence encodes CASSSTGGAPYEQYF. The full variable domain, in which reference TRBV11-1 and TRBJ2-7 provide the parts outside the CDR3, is EAEVAQSPRYKITEKSQAVAFWCDPISGHATLYWYRQILGQGPELLVQFQDESVVDDSQLPKDRFSAERLKGVDSTLKIQPAELGDSAMYLCASSSTGGAPYEQYFGPGTRLTVT.

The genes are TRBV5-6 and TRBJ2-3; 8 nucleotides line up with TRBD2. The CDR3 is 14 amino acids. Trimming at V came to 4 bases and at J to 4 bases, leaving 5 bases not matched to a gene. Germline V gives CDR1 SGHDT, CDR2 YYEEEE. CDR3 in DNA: TGTGCCAGCAGCATGAGCGGGAGCGCAGATACGCAGTATTTT. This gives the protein CASSMSGSADTQYF.

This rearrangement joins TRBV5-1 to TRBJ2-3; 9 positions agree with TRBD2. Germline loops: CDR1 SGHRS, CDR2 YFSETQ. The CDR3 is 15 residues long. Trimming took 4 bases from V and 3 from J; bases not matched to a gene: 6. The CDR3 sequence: CASSPAGGRTDTQYF. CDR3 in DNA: TGCGCCAGCAGCCCCGCGGGGGGGCGGACAGATACGCAGTATTTT.

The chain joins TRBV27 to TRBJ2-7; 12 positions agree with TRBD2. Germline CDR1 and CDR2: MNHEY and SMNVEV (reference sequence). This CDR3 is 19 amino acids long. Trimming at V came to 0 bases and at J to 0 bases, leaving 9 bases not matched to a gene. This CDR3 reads CASSLSGLAGRGRSYEQYF. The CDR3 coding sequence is TGTGCCAGCAGTTTATCTGGACTAGCGGGACGAGGACGCTCCTACGAGCAGTACTTC.

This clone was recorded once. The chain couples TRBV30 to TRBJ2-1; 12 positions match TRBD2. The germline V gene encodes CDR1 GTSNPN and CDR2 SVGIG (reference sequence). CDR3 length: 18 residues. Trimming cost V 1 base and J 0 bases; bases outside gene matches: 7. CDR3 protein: CAWSGLAGEKSSYNEQFF. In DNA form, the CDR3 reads TGTGCCTGGAGTGGACTAGCGGGGGAAAAGAGCTCCTACAATGAGCAGTTCTTC.

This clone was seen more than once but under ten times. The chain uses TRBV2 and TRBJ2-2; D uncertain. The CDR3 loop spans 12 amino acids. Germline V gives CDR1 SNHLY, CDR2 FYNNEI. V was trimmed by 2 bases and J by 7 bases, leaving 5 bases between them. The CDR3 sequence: CASSENNGELFF. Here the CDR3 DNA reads TGTGCCAGCAGTGAAAATAACGGGGAGCTGTTTTTT.

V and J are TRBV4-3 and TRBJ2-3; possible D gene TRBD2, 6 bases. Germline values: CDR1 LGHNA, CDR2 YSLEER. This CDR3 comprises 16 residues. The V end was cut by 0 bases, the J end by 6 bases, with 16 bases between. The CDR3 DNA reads TGCGCCAGCAGCCAAGATCATGCGGGGCGGGCGGATACGCAGTATTTT. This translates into CASSQDHAGRADTQYF.

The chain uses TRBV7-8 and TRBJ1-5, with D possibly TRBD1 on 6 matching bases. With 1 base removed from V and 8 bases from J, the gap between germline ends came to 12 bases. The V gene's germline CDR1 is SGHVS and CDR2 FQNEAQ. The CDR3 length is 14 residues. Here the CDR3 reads CASSLERGIEPQHF. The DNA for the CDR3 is TGTGCCAGCAGCTTAGAGAGGGGGATTGAGCCCCAGCATTTT. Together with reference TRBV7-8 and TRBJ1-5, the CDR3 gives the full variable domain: GAGVSQSPRYKVAKRGQDVALRCDPISGHVSLFWYQQALGQGPEFLTYFQNEAQLDKSGLPSDRFFAERPEGSVSTLKIQRTQQEDSAVYLCASSLERGIEPQHFGDGTRLSIL.

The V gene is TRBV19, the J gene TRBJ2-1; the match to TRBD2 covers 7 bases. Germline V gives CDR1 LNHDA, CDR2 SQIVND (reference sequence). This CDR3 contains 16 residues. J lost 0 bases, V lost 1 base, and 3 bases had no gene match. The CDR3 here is CASSIVASGSYNEQFF. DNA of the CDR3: TGTGCCAGTAGTATAGTGGCTAGCGGCTCCTACAATGAGCAGTTCTTC.

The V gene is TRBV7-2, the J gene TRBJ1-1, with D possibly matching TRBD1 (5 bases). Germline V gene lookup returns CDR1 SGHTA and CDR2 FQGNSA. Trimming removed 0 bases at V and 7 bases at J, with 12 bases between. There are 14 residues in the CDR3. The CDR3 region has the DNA TGTGCCAGCAGCTTAGCGCTCAGGGTAGGTGAAGCTTTCTTT. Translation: CASSLALRVGEAFF.

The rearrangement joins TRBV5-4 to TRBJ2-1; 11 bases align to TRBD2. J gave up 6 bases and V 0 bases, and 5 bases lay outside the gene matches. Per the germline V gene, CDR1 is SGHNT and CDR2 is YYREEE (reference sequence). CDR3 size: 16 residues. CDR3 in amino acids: CASSLAGLAGGNEQFF. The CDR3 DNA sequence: TGTGCCAGCAGCTTGGCAGGGCTAGCGGGAGGCAATGAGCAGTTCTTC.

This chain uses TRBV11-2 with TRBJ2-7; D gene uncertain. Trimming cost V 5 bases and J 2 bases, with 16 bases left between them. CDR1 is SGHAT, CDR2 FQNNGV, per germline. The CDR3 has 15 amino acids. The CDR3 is CASSPQGGSPYEQYF. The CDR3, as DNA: TGTGCCAGCAGCCCCCAAGGCGGCAGCCCCTACGAGCAGTACTTC.

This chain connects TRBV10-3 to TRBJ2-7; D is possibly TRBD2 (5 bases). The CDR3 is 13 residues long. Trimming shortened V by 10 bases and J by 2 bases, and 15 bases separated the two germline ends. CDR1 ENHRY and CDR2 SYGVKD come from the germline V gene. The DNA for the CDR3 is TGTGCCACGGGGTCGGACGGGACCTACGAGCAGTACTTC. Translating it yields CATGSDGTYEQYF.